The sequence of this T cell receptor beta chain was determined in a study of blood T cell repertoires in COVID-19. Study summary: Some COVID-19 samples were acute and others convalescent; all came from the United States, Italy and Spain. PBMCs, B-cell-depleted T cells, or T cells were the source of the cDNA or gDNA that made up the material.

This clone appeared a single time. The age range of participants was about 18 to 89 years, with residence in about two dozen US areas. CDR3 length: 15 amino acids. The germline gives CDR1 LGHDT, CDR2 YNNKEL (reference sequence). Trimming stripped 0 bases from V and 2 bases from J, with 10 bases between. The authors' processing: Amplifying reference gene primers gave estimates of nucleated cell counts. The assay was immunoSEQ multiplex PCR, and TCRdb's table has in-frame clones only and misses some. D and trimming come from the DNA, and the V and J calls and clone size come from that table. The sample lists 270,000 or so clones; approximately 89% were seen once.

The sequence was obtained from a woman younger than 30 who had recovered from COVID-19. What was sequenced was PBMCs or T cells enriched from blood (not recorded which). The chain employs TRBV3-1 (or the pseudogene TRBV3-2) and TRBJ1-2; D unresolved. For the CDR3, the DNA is TGTGCCAGCAGCCAAGAGAGCAGGCTAAACTATGGCTACACCTTC. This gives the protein CASSQESRLNYGYTF.